These 27 T cell receptor beta chains were all obtained from the same sample, sequenced in a study of spatial heterogeneity in lung cancer. MiXCR was run by TCRdb on the 5' RACE reads, yielding one entry per CDR3 protein. This sample has approximately 20,000 distinct CDR3 sequences; just over 4.5% occur once, and the top ten carry 6% to 7.5%. Time point noted: sample taken at primary tumor resection. Researchers sequenced whole RNA taken from tumor, nontumor lung or frozen PBMC without sorting. The source was PBMCs, collected at surgery. All receptors come from a male donor with early-stage non-small cell lung cancer.

In its sample, this clonotype is medium-sized. The V and J genes are TRBV20-1 and TRBJ2-7, with TRBD2 matching over 10 bases. CDR1 DFQATT and CDR2 SNEGSKA come from the germline V gene (reference sequence). CDR3 length equals 14 residues. With V trimmed by 0 bases and J by 4 bases, 3 bases remained unmatched. CDR3 coding DNA: TGCAGTGCTAGAGATACTAGCGGGATATACGAGCAGTACTTC. Protein sequence: CSARDTSGIYEQYF.

In this sample, this clonotype turned up a few times. J is TRBJ2-4 and V is TRBV29-1; D remains ambiguous. The V gene's germline CDR1 is SQVTM and CDR2 ANQGSEA. Trimming cost V 3 bases and J 5 bases, with 11 bases left between them. CDR3 length: 13 residues. CDR3 DNA sequence: TGCAGCGTTGAGGGCCAGGTCCAAAACATTCAGTACTTC. This translates into CSVEGQVQNIQYF.

This clonotype has ten or more counts. CDR3 loop: CASSLGYSTGELFF. CDR3 nucleotides: TGTGCCAGCAGTCTGGGGTATTCGACCGGGGAGCTGTTTTTT. This chain connects TRBV2 to TRBJ2-2, with D hard to call. With 5 bases removed from V and 5 bases from J, the gap between germline ends came to 12 bases. The CDR3 sequence is 14 residues long. CDR1 SNHLY and CDR2 FYNNEI come from the germline V gene.

Many counts were recorded for this clonotype. This rearrangement joins TRBV5-1 to TRBJ2-3; 12 nucleotides match TRBD2. CDR1 SGHRS and CDR2 YFSETQ come from the germline V gene. V was clipped by 5 bases and J by 5 bases; unmatched bases: 3. There are 14 residues in the CDR3. The CDR3 DNA follows: TGCGCCAGCAGTCTAGCGGGAGGGGGAGATACGCAGTATTTT. Its protein product is CASSLAGGGDTQYF.

Ten or more counts support this clonotype. This CDR3 is CASSSPMNTEAFF. The CDR3 coding sequence is TGTGCCAGCAGCTCGCCGATGAACACTGAAGCTTTCTTT. V is TRBV7-2 and J is TRBJ1-1; D not certain. Germline V gene data show CDR1 as SGHTA and CDR2 as FQGNSA. The CDR3 spans 13 residues. The germline V and J ends were trimmed by 4 bases and 0 bases, with 6 bases remaining between them.

This clonotype was counted at least ten times. V usage is TRBV6-1 and J usage is TRBJ1-6; D remains unclear. CDR3 length: 13 amino acids. CDR1 MNHNS and CDR2 SASEGT come from the germline V gene. Between the trimmed V and J ends, which lost 1 base and 9 bases, there was a span of 7 bases. The CDR3 here is CASSEEGSSPLHF. In nucleotides, the CDR3 is TGTGCCAGCAGTGAAGAAGGAAGTTCACCCCTCCACTTT.

This clonotype has a count of ten or more. CDR3 amino acids: CASSAPWGGGQPQHF. The CDR3, as DNA: TGCGCCAGCAGCGCTCCGTGGGGAGGAGGTCAGCCCCAGCATTTT. This chain connects TRBV23-1 to TRBJ1-5; D is ambiguous. TRBV23-1 is an ORF for which the function is uncertain. The CDR3 loop spans 15 amino acids. With 6 bases removed from V and 6 bases from J, the gap between germline ends came to 18 bases.

In its sample, this clonotype was seen a few times. The chain recombines TRBV12-3 or TRBV12-4 with TRBJ2-1, with D perhaps matching TRBD2 (5 bases). The CDR3 is 16 residues long. Trimming removed 6 bases from V and 0 bases from J, with 15 bases in between. CDR3 nucleotide sequence: TGTGCCAGCAGCCCCGAGGGAGCGAGCTCCTACAATGAGCAGTTCTTC. Translating gives CASSPEGASSYNEQFF.

The chain joins TRBV11-2 to TRBJ2-1; 7 bases match TRBD2. This CDR3 region has 15 residues. CDR1 and CDR2 (germline): SGHAT, FQNNGV. V lost 5 bases to trimming and J lost 5 bases; unmatched junction nucleotides: 9. This CDR3 is CASSPRDYSDNEQFF. CDR3 nucleotides: TGTGCCAGCAGCCCCCGGGACTATTCAGACAATGAGCAGTTCTTC.

This chain joins TRBV4-2 and TRBJ2-7; possibly TRBD1 or TRBD2 for D (5 bases each). The CDR3 runs 13 residues. Germline values: CDR1 LGHNA, CDR2 YNFKEQ. Trimming shortened V by 0 bases and J by 7 bases, and 10 bases separated the two germline ends. The CDR3 here is CASSQEVWGEQYF. The CDR3 DNA follows: TGTGCCAGCAGCCAAGAAGTCTGGGGGGAGCAGTACTTC.

In this sample, this clonotype turned up many times. J is TRBJ2-2 and V is TRBV20-1; 8 nucleotides match TRBD2. The V and J ends lost 5 bases and 0 bases, in that order; junction bases with no gene match: 2. Germline CDR1 is DFQATT and CDR2 is SNEGSKA (reference sequence). This CDR3 spans 14 amino acids. The CDR3 is CSAVGLANTGELFF. In DNA, the CDR3 is TGCAGTGCTGTGGGACTAGCGAACACCGGGGAGCTGTTTTTT.

By share of the sample, this clonotype is medium-sized. The rearrangement links TRBV4-1 to TRBJ2-3, with no clear D. The V gene lost 1 base and the J gene lost 0 bases, with 11 bases spanning the gap. Germline lookup yields CDR1 MGHRA and CDR2 YSYEKL. The CDR3 is made up of 16 amino acids. CDR3 nucleotides: TGCGCCAGCAGCCAAGCCAACTTGATTAGCACAGATACGCAGTATTTT. Translation gives CASSQANLISTDTQYF.

This clonotype was detected many times. In nucleotides, the CDR3 is TGCAGCGTAGGGGGTTTCAATCAGCCCCAGCATTTT. Translated: CSVGGFNQPQHF. This chain joins TRBV29-1 and TRBJ1-5, with D tentatively TRBD1 (6 bases). The CDR3 covers 12 residues. Germline V gene data show CDR1 as SQVTM and CDR2 as ANQGSEA. V was pared by 6 bases and J by 3 bases, with 9 bases between.

The table lists this clonotype with many counts. The rearrangement joins TRBV6-1 to TRBJ2-5; D may be TRBD1 or TRBD2 (5 bases each). The V gene lost 4 bases and the J gene lost 4 bases, with 22 bases spanning the gap. From germline, CDR1 is MNHNS and CDR2 SASEGT. The CDR3 extends over 17 amino acids. The CDR3 protein is CASSAPHDPGTGETQYF. The CDR3 nucleotides are TGTGCCAGCAGTGCCCCACACGACCCAGGGACCGGAGAGACCCAGTACTTC.

This clonotype was seen ten or more times. The chain is built from TRBV10-2 and TRBJ2-6, with 7 bases identical to TRBD1. Germline CDR1 is WSHSY and CDR2 is SAAADI. The CDR3 runs to 16 residues. The V gene end was trimmed by 2 bases and the J gene end by 4 bases; junction bases not matched to a gene: 5. CDR3 coding DNA: TGCGCCAGCAGTGAGGTAGGGGGCGAAGGGGCCAACGTCCTGACTTTC. Translation gives CASSEVGGEGANVLTF.

This clonotype was observed at least ten times. The V call is TRBV7-8, the J call TRBJ2-4; TRBD1 is a possible D gene (5 bases). V was pared by 3 bases and J by 0 bases, with 12 bases between. The CDR3 runs to 16 residues. Per germline, CDR1 SGHVS and CDR2 FQNEAQ. CDR3 coding DNA: TGTGCCAGCAGCTTGGGCAGGGTGGGAGCCAAAAACATTCAGTACTTC. As protein: CASSLGRVGAKNIQYF.

This clonotype is medium-sized (0.01 to 0.1%) by share. The chain uses TRBV7-9 and TRBJ2-3; D gene ambiguous. This CDR3 has 13 residues. In germline, CDR1 is SEHNR, CDR2 FQNEAQ (reference sequence). Trimming removed 3 bases from V and 6 bases from J, with 10 bases in between. In DNA, the CDR3 is TGTGCCAGCAGCTTTCGGCAGGCCGATACGCAGTATTTT. Amino acid sequence: CASSFRQADTQYF.

The sample holds a few counts of this clonotype. The chain links TRBV6-6 to TRBJ2-5; D gene unclear. V lost 2 bases and J lost 5, with 12 bases in between. CDR1 is MNHNY, CDR2 SVGAGI, per germline (reference sequence). The CDR3 has 14 residues. CDR3 DNA sequence: TGTGCCAGCAGTTACGGGTTCTCGGCGGAGACCCAGTACTTC. It specifies CASSYGFSAETQYF.

In its sample, this clonotype was seen a few times. V usage is TRBV24-1 and J usage is TRBJ2-7; perhaps TRBD2 as D (6 bases). The V gene's germline CDR1 is KGHDR and CDR2 SFDVKD. V was pared by 4 bases and J by 6 bases, with 12 bases between. This CDR3 contains 13 residues. The CDR3 sequence: CATSDRSGGEQYF. The CDR3 bases are TGTGCCACCAGTGACCGTTCCGGGGGCGAGCAGTACTTC.

This clonotype was observed at least ten times. The V and J genes are TRBV2 and TRBJ2-5; D call uncertain. The V end was cut by 2 bases, the J end by 2 bases, with 9 bases between. The CDR3 totals 14 residues. Per the germline V gene, CDR1 is SNHLY and CDR2 is FYNNEI. The CDR3 here is CASSETWVQETQYF. In DNA, the CDR3 is TGTGCCAGCAGTGAAACATGGGTACAAGAGACCCAGTACTTC.

This clonotype was counted at least ten times. The V gene is TRBV4-2, the J gene TRBJ2-3; possibly TRBD2 for D (5 bases). Trimming left V 0 bases short and J 5 bases short, with 15 bases between. The germline V gene encodes CDR1 LGHNA and CDR2 YNFKEQ. The CDR3 extends over 16 amino acids. CDR3 bases: TGTGCCAGCAGCCAAGATTGGGGTTGGGGAGTAGATACGCAGTATTTT. This codes for CASSQDWGWGVDTQYF.

This clonotype was found many times. The chain links TRBV7-2 to TRBJ2-1; possibly TRBD2 for D (6 bases). Trimming pared 0 bases from V and 3 bases from J, leaving 12 bases between. CDR3 size: 16 residues. In germline, CDR1 is SGHTA, CDR2 FQGNSA. CDR3 bases: TGTGCCAGCAGCTTAGCGGGCCGGCGGGGCTACAATGAGCAGTTCTTC. It yields the protein CASSLAGRRGYNEQFF.

This clonotype was detected ten times or more. The chain links TRBV7-2 to TRBJ2-1, with TRBD2 matching 12 bases. There are 17 residues in the CDR3. Unmatched junction bases numbered 6, after V lost 2 bases and J lost 4 bases. Looked up from germline, CDR1 is SGHTA and CDR2 is FQGNSA. The CDR3: CASSLMGLAGGYNEQFF. The CDR3 bases are TGTGCCAGCAGCTTAATGGGCCTAGCGGGAGGGTACAATGAGCAGTTCTTC.

Ten or more counts support this clonotype. This chain connects TRBV2 to TRBJ2-7; TRBD1 matches 7 bases. Germline lookup yields CDR1 SNHLY and CDR2 FYNNEI. The trim removed 3 bases at V and 6 bases at J, leaving 8 bases unmatched. The CDR3 has 14 residues. CDR3 protein: CASSDYRGSGEQYF. In DNA, the CDR3 is TGTGCCAGCAGTGATTACAGGGGAAGTGGCGAGCAGTACTTC.

Ten or more counts support this clonotype. V gene TRBV29-1 combines with J gene TRBJ2-7; D could derive from TRBD1 or TRBD2 (6 bases each). CDR1 and CDR2 from the germline V gene are SQVTM and ANQGSEA. This CDR3 is built from 12 residues. V lost 7 bases and J lost 5, with 15 bases in between. The chain's CDR3 is CSGGDTRNEQYF. The CDR3 DNA follows: TGCAGCGGCGGGGACACACGCAACGAGCAGTACTTC.

The table lists this clonotype with many counts. This chain joins TRBV14 and TRBJ1-6, with 7 bases matching TRBD1. The junction had 18 bases not matched to a gene; V was cut back by 2 bases and J by 14 bases. The CDR3 has 17 amino acids. Germline V gene lookup returns CDR1 SGHDN and CDR2 FVKESK. The CDR3 loop is CASSQPTKTGAFHSLHF. The CDR3 DNA is TGTGCCAGCAGCCAACCCACTAAAACAGGGGCCTTTCATTCCCTCCACTTT.

This clonotype is termed medium-sized. The chain couples TRBV20-1 to TRBJ2-2; D is ambiguous. Germline V lookup: CDR1 DFQATT, CDR2 SNEGSKA (reference sequence). The V end lost 4 bases, the J end lost 4 bases, and 13 bases lay between the germline ends. CDR3 size: 14 residues. The CDR3: CSAKHHRGTGELFF. The CDR3 nucleotides read TGCAGTGCTAAGCACCATAGAGGCACCGGGGAGCTGTTTTTT.